The 28 T cell receptor beta chains listed next were all sequenced from one sample in a study of blood T cell repertoires in COVID-19. Method: immunoSEQ multiplex PCR; TCRdb's copy keeps in-frame clones and lacks some. The repertoire includes a few hundred thousand clones, about 87% of them detected once, and around 3% sits in the top ten. Sequencing input: PBMCs or T cells enriched from blood (not recorded which). The source of these receptors is a woman between 50 and 59 years old who had recovered from COVID-19.

As regards this clone: Other DNA sequences of this sample code for an identical CDR3. V and J are TRBV5-1 and TRBJ1-2, with D unresolved. The CDR3 spans 12 residues. Germline assignment: CDR1 SGHRS and CDR2 YFSETQ. V was trimmed by 4 bases and J by 2 bases, leaving 6 bases between them. CDR3: CASSTGNYGYTF. Written as DNA, the CDR3 is TGCGCCAGCAGCACGGGGAACTATGGCTACACCTTC.

The chain carries TRBV27 and TRBJ2-5; 11 nucleotides agree with TRBD2. Germline-derived CDR1 and CDR2 are MNHEY and SMNVEV (reference sequence). The CDR3 totals 17 residues. Trimming removed 5 bases from V and 2 bases from J; junction bases left unmatched: 10. The CDR3 nucleotides are TGTGCCAGCAGTCCACCCTTCCGACTAGCGGGGCAAGAGACCCAGTACTTC. Translation: CASSPPFRLAGQETQYF.

V and J are TRBV3-1 (or the pseudogene TRBV3-2) and TRBJ2-7; TRBD1 agrees at 7 bases. The CDR3 length is 14 residues. The J segment lost 3 bases and the V segment lost 6 bases, leaving 8 bases of the junction unmatched. Germline assignment: CDR1 LGHDT and CDR2 YNNKEL (reference sequence). The CDR3 sequence is CASSRSGGSYEQYF. The CDR3 DNA reads TGTGCCAGCAGTCGATCAGGGGGTAGCTACGAGCAGTACTTC.

J is TRBJ2-7 and V is TRBV5-6; TRBD1 agrees at 11 bases. Germline CDR1 SGHDT, CDR2 YYEEEE. The J segment lost 5 bases and the V segment lost 1 base, leaving 8 bases of the junction unmatched. The CDR3 sequence is 16 residues long. CDR3 coding DNA: TGTGCCAGCAGCTTGAACGCGGGACAGGGGGTTAACGAGCAGTACTTC. It encodes CASSLNAGQGVNEQYF. The full variable domain, with the rest looked up from reference TRBV5-6 and TRBJ2-7, is DAGVTQSPTHLIKTRGQQVTLRCSPKSGHDTVSWYQQALGQGPQFIFQYYEEEERQRGNFPDRFSGHQFPNYSSELNVNALLLGDSALYLCASSLNAGQGVNEQYFGPGTRLTVT.

The chain recombines TRBV11-3 with TRBJ2-1; D is uncertain. The CDR3 spans 18 residues. Deletions cut 0 bases from V and 2 bases from J, with 17 bases between. The V gene's germline CDR1 is SGHNT and CDR2 YENEEA. The CDR3 nucleotides are TGTGCCAGCAGCTTAGAAGTGGCAACCCAAGTGACCTACAATGAGCAGTTCTTC. The encoded protein is CASSLEVATQVTYNEQFF.

The rearrangement joins TRBV2 to TRBJ1-3; perhaps TRBD1 as D (6 bases). The V gene's germline CDR1 is SNHLY and CDR2 FYNNEI. This CDR3 region has 13 residues. V lost 6 bases, J lost 0 bases, and 6 bases lay in between. The CDR3 region is CASRDSSGNTIYF. DNA for the CDR3: TGTGCCAGCAGGGACAGCTCTGGAAACACCATATATTTT.

The rearrangement uses TRBV4-3 and TRBJ1-2; possibly TRBD1 for D (5 bases). V lost 1 base and J 1 base, leaving 7 bases between the germline ends. Germline assignment: CDR1 LGHNA and CDR2 YSLEER. The length of the CDR3 is 14 residues. CDR3 amino acids: CASSQARVNYGYTF. CDR3 sequence (DNA): TGCGCCAGCAGCCAAGCCAGGGTTAACTATGGCTACACCTTC.

This chain joins TRBV29-1 and TRBJ2-4; TRBD2 aligns across 9 bases. Germline CDR1 SQVTM, CDR2 ANQGSEA. With 7 bases clipped from V and 7 bases from J, the junction kept 8 bases outside the gene matches. This CDR3 contains 13 residues. This CDR3 is CSALWRGGNIQYF. The CDR3 nucleotides are TGCAGCGCCCTTTGGCGGGGGGGGAACATTCAGTACTTC.

The rearrangement joins TRBV7-2 to TRBJ1-2; perhaps TRBD1 as D (5 bases). CDR1 is SGHTA and CDR2 is FQGNSA in the germline V gene. The CDR3 loop spans 12 amino acids. V gave up 1 base and J gave up 7 bases, with 7 bases separating them. The CDR3 is CASSLGQGGYTF. The CDR3 bases are TGTGCCAGCAGCTTAGGCCAGGGTGGCTACACCTTC.

This chain links TRBV7-8 with TRBJ1-2; 7 bases are shared with TRBD1. Germline CDR1 reads SGHVS; CDR2 reads FQNEAQ. V lost 1 base, J lost 4 bases, and 3 bases stayed unmatched. This CDR3 comprises 14 residues. Here the CDR3 reads CASSLEGQFYGYTF. CDR3 nucleotides: TGTGCCAGCAGCTTAGAGGGACAGTTCTATGGCTACACCTTC.

The V call is TRBV27, the J call TRBJ2-3; 11 positions match TRBD2. CDR1 is MNHEY and CDR2 is SMNVEV in the germline V gene (reference sequence). The V gene end was trimmed by 5 bases and the J gene end by 6 bases; junction bases not matched to a gene: 4. This CDR3 spans 14 amino acids. The CDR3 loop is CASSRLAGSDTQYF. The CDR3, as DNA: TGTGCCAGCAGTCGACTAGCGGGAAGCGATACGCAGTATTTT.

This chain links TRBV11-2 with TRBJ2-7; D perhaps matches TRBD2 (5 bases). V lost 5 bases to trimming and J lost 6 bases, with 20 bases between them. The CDR3 runs 15 residues. In germline, CDR1 is SGHAT, CDR2 FQNNGV. In DNA form, the CDR3 reads TGTGCCAGCAGCATAGGTGCGTCTTCACGGGGCGAGCAGTACTTC. Protein sequence: CASSIGASSRGEQYF.

For this clone: One end of the junction does not line up with germline, which may come from a read error. The chain joins TRBV28 to TRBJ1-5; 7 nucleotides line up with TRBD1. Germline loops: CDR1 MDHEN, CDR2 SYDVKM. The CDR3 is 16 amino acids. CDR3 loop: CASSLLGQTINQSQHF. The CDR3 DNA is TGTGCCAGCAGTTTATTGGGACAGACGATCAATCAGTCCCAGCATTTT. Combining the CDR3 with reference TRBV28 and TRBJ1-5 gives the whole variable domain DVKVTQSSRYLVKRTGEKVFLECVQDMDHENMFWYRQDPGLGLRLIYFSYDVKMKEKGDIPEGYSVSREKKERFSLILESASTNQTSMYLCASSLLGQTINQSQHFGDGTRLSIL.

The rearrangement uses TRBV29-1 and TRBJ1-1, with 9 bases aligning to TRBD1. Germline trimming cut 5 bases from V and 1 base from J; bases unmatched to any gene: 11. CDR3 size: 16 residues. Germline V CDR1 and CDR2: SQVTM, ANQGSEA. CDR3 residues: CSVSRGQGRSNTEAFF. Here the CDR3 DNA reads TGCAGCGTTTCACGAGGACAGGGGAGGTCGAACACTGAAGCTTTCTTT.

The V and J genes are TRBV11-1 and TRBJ2-5; 7 bases are a match to TRBD1. The germline gives CDR1 SGHAT, CDR2 FQDESV (reference sequence). With V trimmed by 5 bases and J by 4 bases, 4 bases remained unmatched. The CDR3 totals 13 residues. CDR3: CASSRNRGETQYF. The CDR3 bases are TGTGCCAGCAGCCGAAACAGGGGAGAGACCCAGTACTTC.

The chain is built from TRBV4-1 and TRBJ1-1; 8 nucleotides align to TRBD1. The CDR3 is 15 amino acids. Germline CDR1 and CDR2: MGHRA and YSYEKL. After removal of 4 bases from V and 1 base from J, the junction contained 5 bases not matched to a gene. The CDR3 DNA reads TGCGCCAGCAGCCGCAGACAGGGGACGAACACTGAAGCTTTCTTT. Its protein is CASSRRQGTNTEAFF.

This clone was detected only a few times. The rearrangement links TRBV28 to TRBJ2-7; 13 bases map to TRBD2. With 4 bases clipped from V and 4 bases from J, the junction kept 10 bases outside the gene matches. Germline CDR1 and CDR2: MDHEN and SYDVKM. CDR3 length equals 17 residues. CDR3 sequence (DNA): TGTGCCAGCAGTTCCACTTCAGGACTAGCGGGAGTTTACGAGCAGTACTTC. Its translation is CASSSTSGLAGVYEQYF. Based on the CDR3 plus reference TRBV28 and TRBJ2-7, the full variable domain is DVKVTQSSRYLVKRTGEKVFLECVQDMDHENMFWYRQDPGLGLRLIYFSYDVKMKEKGDIPEGYSVSREKKERFSLILESASTNQTSMYLCASSSTSGLAGVYEQYFGPGTRLTVT.

The chain is built from TRBV6-2 or TRBV6-3 and TRBJ1-5, with no clear D. The CDR3 has 13 amino acids. The germline V and J ends were trimmed by 3 bases and 4 bases, with 7 bases remaining between them. Per germline, CDR1 MNHEY and CDR2 SVGEGT. In DNA, the CDR3 is TGTGCCAGCAGTTATGAGTCGAATCAGCCCCAGCATTTT. Protein: CASSYESNQPQHF.

The J gene is TRBJ1-3, the V gene TRBV7-2; D not resolved. V was trimmed by 2 bases and J by 0 bases, leaving 8 bases between them. The CDR3 consists of 15 residues. The V gene's germline CDR1 is SGHTA and CDR2 FQGNSA. The CDR3 sequence is CASSLWPDSGNTIYF. CDR3 in DNA: TGTGCCAGCAGCTTATGGCCAGACTCTGGAAACACCATATATTTT.

As regards this clone: The germline gene is not matched at one end of the junction; a read error may be the cause. The rearrangement joins TRBV7-7 to TRBJ2-3; TRBD2 is a possible D gene (6 bases). This CDR3 has 15 residues. Germline values: CDR1 SSHAT, CDR2 FNYEAQ (reference sequence). The CDR3 DNA is TGTGCTAGCAGCCCCGGTCGCGGGGCGGCAGATACGCAGTATTTT. It is translated as CASSPGRGAADTQYF.

The chain has TRBV30 and TRBJ1-6, with D possibly matching TRBD1 (6 bases). The CDR3 is 16 amino acids. Germline V gene data show CDR1 as GTSNPN and CDR2 as SVGIG (reference sequence). Trimming took 3 bases from V and 0 from J, leaving 12 bases between them. For the CDR3, the DNA is TGTGCCTGGAGAGAAAGGGGGAGCTCCTATAATTCACCCCTCCACTTT. Protein product: CAWRERGSSYNSPLHF.

This clone turned up a few times. The chain couples TRBV5-1 to TRBJ1-6, with a tentative D call TRBD1 (5 bases). Trimming stripped 5 bases from V and 7 bases from J, with 10 bases between. Germline loops: CDR1 SGHRS, CDR2 YFSETQ. CDR3 length equals 13 residues. The CDR3 region is CASRGGNNSPLHF. For the CDR3, the DNA is TGCGCCAGCAGGGGGGGGAACAATTCACCCCTCCACTTT.

The chain couples TRBV4-3 to TRBJ1-2; a possible D gene is TRBD1 (5 bases). V was trimmed by 3 bases and J by 7 bases, leaving 15 bases between them. Germline V gives CDR1 LGHNA, CDR2 YSLEER. This CDR3 contains 14 residues. The CDR3 DNA sequence: TGCGCCAGCAGCCAGGACACAACCTTCGGTGGCTACACCTTC. Amino acid sequence: CASSQDTTFGGYTF.

The chain has TRBV10-3 and TRBJ1-2; TRBD1 aligns across 8 bases. The CDR3 is 14 residues long. Unmatched junction bases numbered 7, after V lost 2 bases and J lost 8 bases. The germline V gene encodes CDR1 ENHRY and CDR2 SYGVKD. The CDR3 reads CAISERQGASGYTF. Written as DNA, the CDR3 is TGTGCCATCAGTGAGAGGCAGGGGGCAAGCGGCTACACCTTC.

The DNA for the CDR3 is TGTGCCAGTGATGCGGGAGGCAAAAACATTCAGTACTTC. This translates into CASDAGGKNIQYF. The genes are TRBV28 and TRBJ2-4; 8 nucleotides line up with TRBD2. J was trimmed by 3 bases and V by 9 bases; bases with no gene match: 4. The CDR3 is 13 residues long. Germline loops: CDR1 MDHEN, CDR2 SYDVKM.

This clone was observed a single time. The chain employs TRBV13 and TRBJ2-3, with D tentatively TRBD1 (5 bases). The germline gives CDR1 PRHDT, CDR2 FYEKMQ (reference sequence). The CDR3 spans 15 residues. Trimming left V 2 bases short and J 1 base short, with 10 bases between. The CDR3 protein is CASSLHEGGTDTQYF. CDR3 bases: TGTGCCAGCAGCTTACATGAAGGGGGCACAGATACGCAGTATTTT. Full variable domain (rest looked up from reference TRBV13 and TRBJ2-3): AAGVIQSPRHLIKEKRETATLKCYPIPRHDTVYWYQQGPGQDPQFLISFYEKMQSDKGSIPDRFSAQQFSDYHSELNMSSLELGDSALYFCASSLHEGGTDTQYFGPGTRLTVL.

The count of this clone is one. This rearrangement joins TRBV10-1 to TRBJ2-1; 10 nucleotides match TRBD2. CDR1 is WNHNN and CDR2 is SYGVQD in the germline V gene (reference sequence). This CDR3 spans 15 amino acids. With 6 bases clipped from V and 2 bases from J, the junction kept 4 bases outside the gene matches. DNA for the CDR3: TGCGCCAGCAGCCTTACTAGCGGGGCCTACAATGAGCAGTTCTTC. Protein product: CASSLTSGAYNEQFF.

The chain recombines TRBV19 with TRBJ1-3; tentatively, D is TRBD1 (6 bases). V lost 6 bases and J lost 0, with 6 bases in between. The CDR3 length is 13 residues. Germline V gene lookup returns CDR1 LNHDA and CDR2 SQIVND (reference sequence). CDR3 protein: CASRTGSGNTIYF. The CDR3 DNA sequence: TGTGCCAGTAGGACAGGCTCTGGAAACACCATATATTTT. Looking up the rest from reference TRBV19 and TRBJ1-3 gives the full variable domain: DGGITQSPKYLFRKEGQNVTLSCEQNLNHDAMYWYRQDPGQGLRLIYYSQIVNDFQKGDIAEGYSVSREKKESFPLTVTSAQKNPTAFYLCASRTGSGNTIYFGEGSWLTVV.